Sequencing of this TCR beta chain was carried out in a study of vaccination effects on CD4 cells after COVID-19. Measured with immunoSEQ multiplex PCR; TCRdb has only the in-frame clones, and not every one. Of about 66,000 clones in the sample, about 67% were seen once. V lost 4 bases and J lost 5, with 17 bases in between. Per germline, CDR1 KGHSH and CDR2 LQKENI. The CDR3 loop spans 16 amino acids. CD4+ T cell isolation took place after 10 days of culture. Participants completed two doses of the BNT162b2 or mRNA-1273 vaccine. Points on this clone: Its antigen is currently unknown.

The sample was CD4+ T cells from PBMCs cultured without peptide, taken after COVID-19 vaccination. The source is a human donor who received a COVID-19 vaccine. The gene calls are TRBV18 and TRBJ2-2; D might be TRBD1 or TRBD2, each matching 6 bases. This CDR3 reads CASSLTGTFGTGELFF. The CDR3, as DNA: TGTGCCAGCTCACTAACAGGGACTTTCGGAACCGGGGAGCTGTTTTTT.